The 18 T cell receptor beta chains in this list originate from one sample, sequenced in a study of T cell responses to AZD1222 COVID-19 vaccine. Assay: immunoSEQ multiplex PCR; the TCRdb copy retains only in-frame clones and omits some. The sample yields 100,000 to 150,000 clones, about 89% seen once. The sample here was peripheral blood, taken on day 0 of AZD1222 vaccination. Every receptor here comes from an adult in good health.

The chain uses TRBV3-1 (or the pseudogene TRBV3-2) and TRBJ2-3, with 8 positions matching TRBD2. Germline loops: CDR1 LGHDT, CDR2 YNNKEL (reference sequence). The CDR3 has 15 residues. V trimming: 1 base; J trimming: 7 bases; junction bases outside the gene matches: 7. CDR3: CASSQAPTSVYTQYF. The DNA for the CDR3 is TGTGCCAGCAGCCAAGCACCGACTAGCGTTTATACGCAGTATTTT.

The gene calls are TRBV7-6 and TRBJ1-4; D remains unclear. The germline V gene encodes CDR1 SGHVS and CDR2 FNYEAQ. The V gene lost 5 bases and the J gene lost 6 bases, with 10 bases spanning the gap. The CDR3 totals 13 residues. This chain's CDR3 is CASSHAVDEKLFF. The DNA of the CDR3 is TGTGCCAGCAGCCACGCAGTGGATGAAAAACTGTTTTTT. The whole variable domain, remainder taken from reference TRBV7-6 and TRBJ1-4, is GAGVSQSPRYKVTKRGQDVALRCDPISGHVSLYWYRQALGQGPEFLTYFNYEAQQDKSGLPNDRFSAERPEGSISTLTIQRTEQRDSAMYRCASSHAVDEKLFFGSGTQLSVL.

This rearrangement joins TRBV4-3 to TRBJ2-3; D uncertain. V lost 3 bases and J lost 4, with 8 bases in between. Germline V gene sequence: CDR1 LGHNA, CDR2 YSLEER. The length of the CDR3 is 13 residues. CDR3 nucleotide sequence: TGCGCCAGCAGCCAGGGTATCGCAGATACGCAGTATTTT. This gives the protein CASSQGIADTQYF.

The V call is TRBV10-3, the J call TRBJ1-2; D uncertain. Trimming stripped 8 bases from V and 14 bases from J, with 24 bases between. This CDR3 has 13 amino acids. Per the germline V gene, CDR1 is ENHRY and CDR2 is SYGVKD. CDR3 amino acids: CAIHSDLKVGWTF. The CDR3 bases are TGTGCCATCCATTCCGACTTAAAGGTTGGCTGGACCTTC.

Written as DNA, the CDR3 is TGTGCCAGCAGCGTTGGGACTAGCGGGGTATACGAGCAGTACTTC. Translation: CASSVGTSGVYEQYF. The chain joins TRBV9 to TRBJ2-7; 13 bases fit TRBD2. The germline gives CDR1 SGDLS, CDR2 YYNGEE. Losses at the gene ends were 2 bases for V and 4 bases for J; bases not matched to a gene: 3. The CDR3 spans 15 residues.

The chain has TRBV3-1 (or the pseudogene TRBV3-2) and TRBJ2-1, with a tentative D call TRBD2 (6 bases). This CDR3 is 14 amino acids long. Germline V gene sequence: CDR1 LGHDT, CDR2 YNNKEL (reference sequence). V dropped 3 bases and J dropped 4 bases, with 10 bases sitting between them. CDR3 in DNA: TGTGCCAGCAGCCATGCCGGGGGATACAATGAGCAGTTCTTC. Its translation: CASSHAGGYNEQFF.

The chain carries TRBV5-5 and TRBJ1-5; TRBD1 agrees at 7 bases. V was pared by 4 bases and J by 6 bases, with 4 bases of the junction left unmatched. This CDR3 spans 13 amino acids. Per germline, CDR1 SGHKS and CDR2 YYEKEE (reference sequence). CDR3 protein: CASSPDRSQPQHF. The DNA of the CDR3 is TGTGCCAGCAGCCCGGACAGGAGTCAGCCCCAGCATTTT. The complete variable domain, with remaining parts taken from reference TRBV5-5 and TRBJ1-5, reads DAGVTQSPTHLIKTRGQQVTLRCSPISGHKSVSWYQQVLGQGPQFIFQYYEKEERGRGNFPDRFSARQFPNYSSELNVNALLLGDSALYLCASSPDRSQPQHFGDGTRLSIL.

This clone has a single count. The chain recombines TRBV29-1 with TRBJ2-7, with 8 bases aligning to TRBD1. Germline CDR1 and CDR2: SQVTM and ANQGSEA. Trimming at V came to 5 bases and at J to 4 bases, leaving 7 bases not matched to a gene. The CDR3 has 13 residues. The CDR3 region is CSVRGQGFYEQYF. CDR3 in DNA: TGCAGCGTTCGTGGACAGGGTTTTTACGAGCAGTACTTC.

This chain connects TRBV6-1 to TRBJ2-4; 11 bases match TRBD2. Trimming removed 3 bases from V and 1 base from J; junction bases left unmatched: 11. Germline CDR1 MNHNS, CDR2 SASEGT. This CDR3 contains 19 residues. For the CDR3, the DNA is TGTGCCAGCAGTGACTTCTTAGCGGGGGGGCCGTGGGCCAAAAACATTCAGTACTTC. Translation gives CASSDFLAGGPWAKNIQYF.

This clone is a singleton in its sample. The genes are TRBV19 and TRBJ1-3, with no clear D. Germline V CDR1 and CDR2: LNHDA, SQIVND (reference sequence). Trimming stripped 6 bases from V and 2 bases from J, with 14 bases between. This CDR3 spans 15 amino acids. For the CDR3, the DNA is TGTGCCAGTAGGAACACTGGCTACACTGGAAACACCATATATTTT. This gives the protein CASRNTGYTGNTIYF.

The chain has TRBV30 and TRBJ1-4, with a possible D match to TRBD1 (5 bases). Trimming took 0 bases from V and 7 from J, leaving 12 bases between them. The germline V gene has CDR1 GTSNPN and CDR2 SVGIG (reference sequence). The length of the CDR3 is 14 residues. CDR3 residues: CAWSVLLGGEKLFF. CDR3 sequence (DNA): TGTGCCTGGAGTGTGCTCCTCGGGGGTGAAAAACTGTTTTTT.

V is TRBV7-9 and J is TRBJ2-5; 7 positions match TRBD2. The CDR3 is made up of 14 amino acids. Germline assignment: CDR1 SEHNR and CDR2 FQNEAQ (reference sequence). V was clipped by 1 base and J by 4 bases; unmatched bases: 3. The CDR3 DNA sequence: TGTGCCAGCAGCTTAGTAGGGGAGGGAGAGACCCAGTACTTC. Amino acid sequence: CASSLVGEGETQYF.

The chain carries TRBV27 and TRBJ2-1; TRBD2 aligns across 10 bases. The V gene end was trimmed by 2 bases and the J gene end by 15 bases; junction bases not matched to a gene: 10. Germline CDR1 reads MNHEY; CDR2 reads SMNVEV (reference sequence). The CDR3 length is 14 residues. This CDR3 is CASSLEPTLAGAFF. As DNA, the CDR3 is TGTGCCAGCAGTTTAGAGCCCACTCTAGCGGGAGCGTTCTTC.

In nucleotides, the CDR3 is TGTGCCAGCAGCGTCCAGACAGGGGGCTTTGGAAACACCATATATTTT. Its translation: CASSVQTGGFGNTIYF. The chain employs TRBV9 and TRBJ1-3, with 10 nucleotides matching TRBD1. Germline V gene data show CDR1 as SGDLS and CDR2 as YYNGEE. The CDR3 is 16 residues long. With V trimmed by 2 bases and J by 3 bases, 5 bases remained unmatched.

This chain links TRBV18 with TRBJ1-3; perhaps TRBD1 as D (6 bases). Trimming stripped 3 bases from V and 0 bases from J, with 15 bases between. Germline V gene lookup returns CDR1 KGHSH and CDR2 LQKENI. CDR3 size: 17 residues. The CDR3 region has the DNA TGTGCCAGCTCACCGATACAGGGAACTTCCTCTGGAAACACCATATATTTT. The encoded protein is CASSPIQGTSSGNTIYF.

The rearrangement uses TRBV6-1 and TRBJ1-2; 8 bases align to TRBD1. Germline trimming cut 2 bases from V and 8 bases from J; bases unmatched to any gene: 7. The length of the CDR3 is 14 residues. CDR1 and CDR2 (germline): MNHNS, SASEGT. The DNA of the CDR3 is TGTGCCAGCAGTGAACCAGGGGGCGCAGAGGGCTACACCTTC. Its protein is CASSEPGGAEGYTF.

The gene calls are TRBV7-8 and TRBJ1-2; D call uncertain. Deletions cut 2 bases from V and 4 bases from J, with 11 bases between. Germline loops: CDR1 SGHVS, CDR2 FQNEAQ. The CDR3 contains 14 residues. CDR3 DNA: TGTGCCAGCAGCTTAAGCGAGGGTCCCTATGGCTACACCTTC. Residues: CASSLSEGPYGYTF.

Here the CDR3 reads CASSEVPPKQFF. The CDR3 DNA follows: TGTGCCAGCAGTGAAGTCCCTCCGAAGCAGTTCTTC. The J gene is TRBJ2-1, the V gene TRBV6-1; D gene uncertain. The length of the CDR3 is 12 residues. Trimming stripped 1 base from V and 11 bases from J, with 9 bases between. Germline V gives CDR1 MNHNS, CDR2 SASEGT.